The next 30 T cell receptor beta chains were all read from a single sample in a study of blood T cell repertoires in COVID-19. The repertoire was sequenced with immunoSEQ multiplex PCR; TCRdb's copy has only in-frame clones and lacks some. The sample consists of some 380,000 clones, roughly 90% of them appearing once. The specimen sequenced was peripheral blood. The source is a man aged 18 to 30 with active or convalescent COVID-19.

The CDR3 nucleotides read TGTGCCAGCAGGGACAGAAACACCGGGGAGCTGTTTTTT. Its translation: CASRDRNTGELFF. V is TRBV27 and J is TRBJ2-2, with a possible D match to TRBD1 (6 bases). V lost 6 bases and J 2 bases, leaving 7 bases between the germline ends. This CDR3 is built from 13 residues. Germline CDR1 MNHEY, CDR2 SMNVEV (reference sequence).

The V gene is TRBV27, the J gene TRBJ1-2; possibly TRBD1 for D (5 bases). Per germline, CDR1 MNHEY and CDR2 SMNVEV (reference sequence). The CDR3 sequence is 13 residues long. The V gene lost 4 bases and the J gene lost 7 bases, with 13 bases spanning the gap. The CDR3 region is CASSSSGRGGYTF. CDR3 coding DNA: TGTGCCAGCAGTTCCTCAGGGCGCGGTGGCTACACCTTC.

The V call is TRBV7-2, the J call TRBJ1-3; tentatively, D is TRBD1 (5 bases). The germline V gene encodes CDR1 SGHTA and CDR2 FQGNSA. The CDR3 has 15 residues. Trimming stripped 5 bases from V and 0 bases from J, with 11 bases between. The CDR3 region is CASSPGFGSGNTIYF. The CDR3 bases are TGTGCCAGCAGCCCAGGGTTTGGCTCTGGAAACACCATATATTTT.

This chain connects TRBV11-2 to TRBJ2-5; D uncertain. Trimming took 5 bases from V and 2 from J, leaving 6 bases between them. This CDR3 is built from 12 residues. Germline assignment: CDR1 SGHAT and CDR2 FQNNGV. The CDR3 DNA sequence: TGTGCCAGCAGCCCGAGTCAAGAGACCCAGTACTTC. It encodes CASSPSQETQYF.

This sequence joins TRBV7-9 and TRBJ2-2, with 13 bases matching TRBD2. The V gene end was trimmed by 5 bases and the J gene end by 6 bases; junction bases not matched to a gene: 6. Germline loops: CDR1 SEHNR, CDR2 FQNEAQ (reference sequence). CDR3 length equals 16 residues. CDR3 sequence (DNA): TGTGCCAGCAGCCTCAGGACTAGCGGGGGTTCCGGGGAGCTGTTTTTT. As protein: CASSLRTSGGSGELFF.

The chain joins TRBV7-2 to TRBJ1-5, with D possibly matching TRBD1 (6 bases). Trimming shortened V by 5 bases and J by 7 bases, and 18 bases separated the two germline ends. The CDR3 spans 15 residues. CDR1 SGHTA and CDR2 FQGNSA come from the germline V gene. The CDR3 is CASSLQGQGRQPQHF. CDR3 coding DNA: TGTGCCAGCAGCCTCCAGGGGCAGGGGCGACAGCCCCAGCATTTT.

The CDR3, as DNA: TGTGCCAGCAGTGTCGGGTGGAGGGACATTCAGTACTTC. This gives the protein CASSVGWRDIQYF. J is TRBJ2-4 and V is TRBV2, with D perhaps matching TRBD2 (6 bases). Germline assignment: CDR1 SNHLY and CDR2 FYNNEI. V was clipped by 4 bases and J by 8 bases, with 12 bases between them. The CDR3 covers 13 residues.

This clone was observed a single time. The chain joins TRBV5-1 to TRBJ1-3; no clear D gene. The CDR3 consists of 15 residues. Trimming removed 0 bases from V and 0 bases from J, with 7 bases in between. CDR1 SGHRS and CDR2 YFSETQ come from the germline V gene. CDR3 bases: TGCGCCAGCAGCTTGGAAGGGAGCTCTGGAAACACCATATATTTT. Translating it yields CASSLEGSSGNTIYF.

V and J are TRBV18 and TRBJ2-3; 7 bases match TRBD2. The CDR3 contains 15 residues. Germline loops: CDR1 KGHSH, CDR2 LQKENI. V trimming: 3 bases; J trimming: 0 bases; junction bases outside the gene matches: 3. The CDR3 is CASSPAGASTDTQYF. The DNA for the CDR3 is TGTGCCAGCTCACCGGCGGGAGCTAGCACAGATACGCAGTATTTT.

CDR3 sequence reads: CASSPGLAGVDEQFF. The CDR3 nucleotides read TGTGCCAGCAGCCCCGGACTAGCGGGAGTGGATGAGCAGTTCTTC. V gene TRBV3-1 (or the pseudogene TRBV3-2) combines with J gene TRBJ2-1; TRBD2 matches at 13 bases. Per the germline V gene, CDR1 is LGHDT and CDR2 is YNNKEL (reference sequence). With 4 bases clipped from V and 8 bases from J, the junction kept 5 bases outside the gene matches. CDR3 length: 15 amino acids.

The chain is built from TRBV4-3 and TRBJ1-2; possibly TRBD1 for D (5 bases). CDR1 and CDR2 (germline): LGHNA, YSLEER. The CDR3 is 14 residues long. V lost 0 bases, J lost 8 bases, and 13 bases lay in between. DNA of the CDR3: TGCGCCAGCAGCCAAGACCGGGCGGGGCTCGGCTACACCTTC. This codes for CASSQDRAGLGYTF.

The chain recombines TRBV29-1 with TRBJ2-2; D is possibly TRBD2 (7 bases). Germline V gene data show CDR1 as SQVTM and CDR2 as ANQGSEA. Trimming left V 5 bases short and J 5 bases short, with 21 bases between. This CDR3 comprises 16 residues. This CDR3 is CSVRDTGGLLTGELFF. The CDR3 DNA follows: TGCAGCGTTAGGGACACGGGGGGACTTCTAACCGGGGAGCTGTTTTTT.

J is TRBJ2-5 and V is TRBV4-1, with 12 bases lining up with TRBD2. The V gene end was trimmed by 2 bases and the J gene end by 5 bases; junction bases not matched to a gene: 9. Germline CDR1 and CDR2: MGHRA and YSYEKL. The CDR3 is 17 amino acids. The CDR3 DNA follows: TGCGCCAGCAGCCAAATTTCGCTAGCGGGGGGGCAGGAGACCCAGTACTTC. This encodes CASSQISLAGGQETQYF.

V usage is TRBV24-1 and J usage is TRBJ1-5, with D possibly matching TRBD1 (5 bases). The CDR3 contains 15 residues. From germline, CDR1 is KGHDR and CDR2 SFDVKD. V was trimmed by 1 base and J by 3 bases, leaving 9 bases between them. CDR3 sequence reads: CATSDLDSFNQPQHF. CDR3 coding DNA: TGTGCCACCAGTGATTTAGACAGTTTCAATCAGCCCCAGCATTTT.

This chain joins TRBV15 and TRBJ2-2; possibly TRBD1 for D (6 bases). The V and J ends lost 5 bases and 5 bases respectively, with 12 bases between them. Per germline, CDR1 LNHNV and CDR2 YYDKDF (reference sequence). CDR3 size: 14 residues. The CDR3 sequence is CATSGTGRTGELFF. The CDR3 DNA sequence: TGTGCCACCAGCGGAACAGGGCGGACCGGGGAGCTGTTTTTT.

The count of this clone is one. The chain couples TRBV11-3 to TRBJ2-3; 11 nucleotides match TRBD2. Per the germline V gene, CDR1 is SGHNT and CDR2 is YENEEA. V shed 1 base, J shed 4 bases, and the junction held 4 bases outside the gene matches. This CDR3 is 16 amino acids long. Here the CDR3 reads CASSLGSSGRSDTQYF. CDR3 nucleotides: TGTGCCAGCAGCTTAGGGTCTAGCGGGAGGTCAGATACGCAGTATTTT.

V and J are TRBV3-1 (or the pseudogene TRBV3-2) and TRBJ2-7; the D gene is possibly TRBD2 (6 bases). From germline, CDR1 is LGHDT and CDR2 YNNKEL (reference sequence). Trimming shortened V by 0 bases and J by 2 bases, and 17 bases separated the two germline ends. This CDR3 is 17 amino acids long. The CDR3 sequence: CASSQETRGNRPYEQYF. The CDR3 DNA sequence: TGTGCCAGCAGCCAAGAGACCCGGGGGAACCGCCCCTACGAGCAGTACTTC.

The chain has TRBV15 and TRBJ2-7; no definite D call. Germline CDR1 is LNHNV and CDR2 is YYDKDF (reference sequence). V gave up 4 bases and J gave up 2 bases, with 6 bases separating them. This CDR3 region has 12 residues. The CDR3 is CATSTQTYEQYF. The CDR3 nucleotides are TGTGCCACCAGCACCCAGACCTACGAGCAGTACTTC. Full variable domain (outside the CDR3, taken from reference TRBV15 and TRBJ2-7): DAMVIQNPRYQVTQFGKPVTLSCSQTLNHNVMYWYQQKSSQAPKLLFHYYDKDFNNEADTPDNFQSRRPNTSFCFLDIRSPGLGDTAMYLCATSTQTYEQYFGPGTRLTVT.

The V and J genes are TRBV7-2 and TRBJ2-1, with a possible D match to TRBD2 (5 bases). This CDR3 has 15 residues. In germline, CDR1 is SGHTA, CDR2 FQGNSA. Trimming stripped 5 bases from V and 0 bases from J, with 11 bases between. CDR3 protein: CASSPSRSSYNEQFF. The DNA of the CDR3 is TGTGCCAGCAGCCCTAGCCGCAGCTCCTACAATGAGCAGTTCTTC.

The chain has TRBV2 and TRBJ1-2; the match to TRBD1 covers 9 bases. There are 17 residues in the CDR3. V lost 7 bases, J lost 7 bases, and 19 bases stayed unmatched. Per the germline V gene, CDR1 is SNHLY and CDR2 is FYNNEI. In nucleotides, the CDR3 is TGTGCCAGCATAAGAAACCGGGACAGGGATTTCGGGAGTGGCTACACCTTC. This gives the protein CASIRNRDRDFGSGYTF.

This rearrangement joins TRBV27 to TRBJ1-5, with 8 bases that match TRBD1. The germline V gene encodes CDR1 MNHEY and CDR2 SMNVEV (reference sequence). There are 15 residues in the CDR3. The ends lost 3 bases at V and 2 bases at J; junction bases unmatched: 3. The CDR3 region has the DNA TGTGCCAGCAGTTTGGACAGGGCGGGCAATCAGCCCCAGCATTTT. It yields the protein CASSLDRAGNQPQHF.

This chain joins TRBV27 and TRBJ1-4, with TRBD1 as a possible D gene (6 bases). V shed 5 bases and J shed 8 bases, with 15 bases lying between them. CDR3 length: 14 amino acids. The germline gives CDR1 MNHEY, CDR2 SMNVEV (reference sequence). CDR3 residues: CASSPHRAGEKLFF. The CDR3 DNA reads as TGTGCCAGCAGTCCACACAGGGCCGGAGAAAAACTGTTTTTT. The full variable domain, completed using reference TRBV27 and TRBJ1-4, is EAQVTQNPRYLITVTGKKLTVTCSQNMNHEYMSWYRQDPGLGLRQIYYSMNVEVTDKGDVPEGYKVSRKEKRNFPLILESPSPNQTSLYFCASSPHRAGEKLFFGSGTQLSVL.

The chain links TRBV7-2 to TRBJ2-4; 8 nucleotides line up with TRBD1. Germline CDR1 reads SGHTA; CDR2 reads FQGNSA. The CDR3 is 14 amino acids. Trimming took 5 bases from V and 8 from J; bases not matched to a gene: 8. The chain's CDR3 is CASSPRQGSDIQYF. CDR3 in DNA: TGTGCCAGCAGCCCCCGACAGGGGTCCGACATTCAGTACTTC.

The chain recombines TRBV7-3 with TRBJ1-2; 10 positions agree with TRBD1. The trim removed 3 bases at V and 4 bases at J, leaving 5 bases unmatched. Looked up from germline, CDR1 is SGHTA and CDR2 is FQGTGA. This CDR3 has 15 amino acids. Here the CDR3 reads CASSLTGGAGYGYTF. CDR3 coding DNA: TGTGCCAGCAGCTTGACAGGGGGCGCCGGCTATGGCTACACCTTC. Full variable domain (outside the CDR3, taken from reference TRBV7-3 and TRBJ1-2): GAGVSQTPSNKVTEKGKYVELRCDPISGHTALYWYRQSLGQGPEFLIYFQGTGAADDSGLPNDRFFAVRPEGSVSTLKIQRTERGDSAVYLCASSLTGGAGYGYTFGSGTRLTVV.

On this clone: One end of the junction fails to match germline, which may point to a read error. CDR3 in amino acids: CASNSYSGANVLTF. The CDR3 nucleotides are TGTGCCAGCAATTCTTACTCTGGGGCCAACGTGCTGACTTTC. The rearrangement links TRBV28 to TRBJ2-6, with D possibly being TRBD1 (5 bases). The CDR3 consists of 14 residues. Germline values: CDR1 MDHEN, CDR2 SYDVKM.

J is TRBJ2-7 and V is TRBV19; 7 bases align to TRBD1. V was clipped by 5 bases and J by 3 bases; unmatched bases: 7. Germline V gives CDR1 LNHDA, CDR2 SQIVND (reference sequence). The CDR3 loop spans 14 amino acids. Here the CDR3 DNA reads TGTGCCAGTAGTGCGAAACGGGACAGCTACGAGCAGTACTTC. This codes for CASSAKRDSYEQYF.

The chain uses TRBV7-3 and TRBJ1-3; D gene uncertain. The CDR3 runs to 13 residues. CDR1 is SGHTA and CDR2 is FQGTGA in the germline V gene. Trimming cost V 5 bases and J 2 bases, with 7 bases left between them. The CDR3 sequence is CASSPRPGNTIYF. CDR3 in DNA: TGTGCCAGCAGCCCCCGTCCTGGAAACACCATATATTTT.

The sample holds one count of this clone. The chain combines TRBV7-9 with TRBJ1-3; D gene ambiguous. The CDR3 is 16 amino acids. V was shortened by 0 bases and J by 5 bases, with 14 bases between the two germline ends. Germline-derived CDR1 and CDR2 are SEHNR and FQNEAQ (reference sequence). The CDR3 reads CASSLALSGARNTIYF. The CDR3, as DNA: TGTGCCAGCAGCTTAGCGCTCAGCGGAGCCAGAAACACCATATATTTT.

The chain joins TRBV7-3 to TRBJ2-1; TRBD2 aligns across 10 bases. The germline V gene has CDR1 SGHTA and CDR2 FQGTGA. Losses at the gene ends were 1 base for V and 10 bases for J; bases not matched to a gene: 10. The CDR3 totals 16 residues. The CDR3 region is CASSLSPAGGPGEQFF. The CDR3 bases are TGTGCCAGCAGCTTAAGCCCAGCGGGGGGGCCCGGGGAGCAGTTCTTC. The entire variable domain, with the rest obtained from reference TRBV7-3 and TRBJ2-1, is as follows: GAGVSQTPSNKVTEKGKYVELRCDPISGHTALYWYRQSLGQGPEFLIYFQGTGAADDSGLPNDRFFAVRPEGSVSTLKIQRTERGDSAVYLCASSLSPAGGPGEQFFGPGTRLTVL.

For the CDR3, the DNA is TGTGCCAGCAGCTCACCATCGGCGGGTTCCTACGAGCAGTACTTC. Its protein is CASSSPSAGSYEQYF. V usage is TRBV7-2 and J usage is TRBJ2-7; maybe TRBD2 (5 bases). The V and J ends lost 4 bases and 1 base respectively, with 14 bases between them. Per germline, CDR1 SGHTA and CDR2 FQGNSA. CDR3 size: 15 residues.